These T cell receptor beta chains were read from a single sample in a study of blood T cell repertoires in COVID-19. Repertoires were generated with immunoSEQ multiplex PCR, while TCRdb's copy carries only in-frame clones and drops some. Among roughly 230,000 clones, 80% to 85% were seen once, and the ten largest hold approximately 4.4%. Sequenced input: peripheral blood. The origin of the receptors is a man over 45 with active or convalescent COVID-19. Both conserved end residues are part of each CDR3. A D gene is named only where the DNA matches it firmly. The size of a clone is reported for some rows only, either as once, few or many, or as a class for expanded clones.

v_gene	d_gene	abundance	j_gene	CDR3aa	CDR3nt
TRBV30	NA	NA	TRBJ1-6	CAWSHPNSPLHF	TGTGCCTGGAGTCATCCTAATTCACCCCTCCACTTT
TRBV6-5	TRBD1	NA	TRBJ1-1	CASRPDVPGGTEAFF	TGTGCCAGCAGACCAGATGTCCCAGGGGGGACTGAAGCTTTCTTT
TRBV28	NA	few	TRBJ1-5	CASRASDTYQPQHF	TGTGCCAGCAGGGCTTCGGACACGTATCAGCCCCAGCATTTT
TRBV6-2/TRBV6-3	NA	NA	TRBJ1-5	CASSNRGQPQHF	TGTGCCAGCAGTAACCGGGGTCAGCCCCAGCATTTT
TRBV4-2	NA	NA	TRBJ1-5	CASSQLGDEDQPQHF	TGTGCCAGCAGCCAGCTAGGGGATGAGGATCAGCCCCAGCATTTT
TRBV9	TRBD2	NA	TRBJ2-7	CASSVDSGGPYEQYF	TGTGCCAGCAGCGTAGACAGCGGGGGGCCCTACGAGCAGTACTTC
TRBV7-6	TRBD2	NA	TRBJ2-7	CASSGRTSGGSYEQYF	TGTGCCAGCAGCGGACGGACTAGCGGGGGTTCTTACGAGCAGTACTTC
TRBV7-9	NA	NA	TRBJ2-3	CASSPFLASTDTQYF	TGTGCCAGCAGCCCATTCCTGGCCTCCACAGATACGCAGTATTTT
TRBV9	NA	few	TRBJ1-1	CASSVEGFGDTEAFF	TGTGCCAGCAGCGTAGAGGGGTTTGGGGACACTGAAGCTTTCTTT
TRBV18	TRBD1	NA	TRBJ2-7	CASSHNGQGGSEQYF	TGTGCCAGCTCACACAACGGACAGGGTGGCTCCGAGCAGTACTTC
TRBV29-1	TRBD1	NA	TRBJ1-3	CSGGDSLSGNTIYF	TGCAGCGGCGGGGACAGCCTCTCTGGAAACACCATATATTTT
TRBV6-2/TRBV6-3	TRBD2	NA	TRBJ2-1	CASSYGTSGGSEQFF	TGTGCCAGCAGCTATGGGACTAGCGGGGGTAGTGAGCAGTTCTTC
TRBV10-2	TRBD1	NA	TRBJ1-6	CASRDYRGAPLHF	TGCGCCAGCAGGGATTACAGGGGTGCACCCCTCCACTTT
TRBV6-6	NA	NA	TRBJ1-3	CASSYSTGSGNTIYF	TGTGCCAGCAGTTACTCGACGGGGTCTGGAAACACCATATATTTT
TRBV3-1/TRBV3-2	TRBD2	NA	TRBJ2-1	CASSQIAGAGYNEQFF	TGTGCCAGCAGCCAAATAGCGGGGGCCGGCTACAATGAGCAGTTCTTC
TRBV2	NA	NA	TRBJ1-5	CASSQGQMRGGNQPQHF	TGTGCCAGCAGTCAGGGTCAGATGAGGGGGGGAAATCAGCCCCAGCATTTT
TRBV5-6	NA	NA	TRBJ2-7	CASSLKGVSYEQYF	TGTGCCAGCAGCTTGAAGGGGGTTTCCTACGAGCAGTACTTC